The 6 T cell receptor beta chains in this list originate from one sample, sequenced in a study of control samples from healthy donors and cancer patients. TCRdb's table, derived via immunoSEQ multiplex PCR, lists solely in-frame clones and lacks some. The sample shows about 180,000 clones, nearly 90% of them seen only once. The sequenced material came from blood. All receptors come from a woman in her 50s in good health.

The chain has TRBV14 and TRBJ2-5; 12 nucleotides align to TRBD1. The germline V gene encodes CDR1 SGHDN and CDR2 FVKESK. The junction had 7 bases not matched to a gene; V was cut back by 1 base and J by 4 bases. The CDR3 is 17 amino acids. CDR3 loop: CASSQGRDRGRLETQYF. For the CDR3, the DNA is TGTGCCAGCAGCCAAGGCCGGGACAGGGGGCGCTTAGAGACCCAGTACTTC.

The chain joins TRBV24-1 to TRBJ1-2, with TRBD1 as a possible D gene (6 bases). Germline V gene data show CDR1 as KGHDR and CDR2 as SFDVKD. V was trimmed by 4 bases and J by 0 bases, leaving 11 bases between them. CDR3 length: 15 residues. CDR3 coding DNA: TGTGCCACCAGTGAAGGGTCAGGGGCTAACTATGGCTACACCTTC. This translates into CATSEGSGANYGYTF.

The genes are TRBV10-3 and TRBJ2-7, with 9 bases lining up with TRBD2. The J segment lost 0 bases and the V segment lost 6 bases, leaving 3 bases of the junction unmatched. The CDR3 is 14 residues long. The germline gives CDR1 ENHRY, CDR2 SYGVKD. CDR3 in DNA: TGTGCCATCAGAAAGCGGGAGGACTCCTACGAGCAGTACTTC. This codes for CAIRKREDSYEQYF.

The V call is TRBV27, the J call TRBJ1-3, with a weak D call TRBD1 (5 bases). CDR3 length equals 15 residues. Germline assignment: CDR1 MNHEY and CDR2 SMNVEV (reference sequence). V was clipped by 5 bases and J by 6 bases, with 17 bases between them. The CDR3, as DNA: TGTGCCAGCAGTCAATCCTCAGGGATTCTAAACACCATATATTTT. Translating it yields CASSQSSGILNTIYF.

The gene calls are TRBV7-2 and TRBJ2-7; no firm D call. Trimming left V 1 base short and J 1 base short, with 11 bases between. This CDR3 is 15 amino acids long. The V gene's germline CDR1 is SGHTA and CDR2 FQGNSA. CDR3 sequence: CASSLVAGTSYEQYF. CDR3 sequence (DNA): TGTGCCAGCAGCTTAGTGGCAGGCACATCCTACGAGCAGTACTTC.

This sequence joins TRBV30 and TRBJ2-3; D possibly corresponds to TRBD2 (7 bases). Germline V gives CDR1 GTSNPN, CDR2 SVGIG (reference sequence). The CDR3 is 15 residues long. Deletions cut 3 bases from V and 0 bases from J, with 13 bases between. The CDR3 DNA reads TGTGCCTGGAGATCGGGGGGCCATAGCACAGATACGCAGTATTTT. Translated, it gives CAWRSGGHSTDTQYF.